The rows below give T cell receptor beta chains drawn from one sample of a study of human T cells and chemical hapten exposure. One entry per CDR3 protein, called by TCRdb with MiXCR from the 5' RACE reads. Altogether around 140,000 distinct CDR3 sequences are present, about 4% being singletons, with the ten largest covering more than 1.2%. The receptors derive from a female donor in good health. CDR3s include the opening cysteine and the closing phenylalanine or tryptophan. Each record gives: D gene, J gene, V gene, clone size, CDR3 protein, CDR3 DNA. A D gene is named only where the DNA matches it firmly. Some rows mark clone size as missing; the rest say once, few, many or name a class of expanded clone.

>TRBD1|TRBJ2-2|TRBV27|many
CACRGQINTGELFF
TGTGCCTGCCGGGGACAGATAAACACCGGGGAGCTGTTTTTT
>.|TRBJ2-3|TRBV2|many
CASSIERRLEYF
TGTGCCAGCAGCATTGAACGTCGTTTGGAGTATTTT
>.|TRBJ1-1|TRBV10-3|many
CAIREGPLITEAFF
TGTGCCATCAGGGAGGGGCCCCTGATTACTGAAGCTTTCTTT
>.|TRBJ1-1|TRBV7-6|many
CASSLAGGFTEAFF
TGTGCCAGCAGCTTAGCGGGGGGGTTCACTGAAGCTTTCTTT
>TRBD2|TRBJ2-3|TRBV7-2|many
CASSLGPGGPEDTQYF
TGTGCCAGCAGCTTAGGACCGGGGGGGCCGGAAGATACGCAGTATTTT
>.|TRBJ1-1|TRBV30|many
CAWAGDPRREAFF
TGTGCCTGGGCTGGGGATCCCCGAAGGGAAGCTTTCTTT
>.|TRBJ1-2|TRBV7-2|many
CASSLLRDLNYGYTF
TGTGCCAGCAGCTTACTCAGGGACCTTAACTATGGCTACACCTTC
>.|TRBJ2-1|TRBV5-1|many
CASSLAGDLASEQFF
TGCGCCAGCAGCTTGGCAGGGGACCTAGCGTCTGAGCAGTTCTTC
>.|TRBJ1-4|TRBV11-2|many
CASSSLRGTNEKLFF
TGTGCCAGCAGCTCTTTACGAGGGACTAATGAAAAACTGTTTTTT
>.|TRBJ1-5|TRBV2|few
CASSEWGITDEEGNQPQHF
TGTGCCAGCAGTGAATGGGGGATTACCGACGAGGAGGGCAATCAGCCCCAGCATTTT
>.|TRBJ1-5|TRBV15|many
CATSRDWGGSNQPQHF
TGTGCCACCAGCAGAGATTGGGGGGGAAGCAATCAGCCCCAGCATTTT
>.|TRBJ2-7|TRBV7-2|many
CASSFRPAAHRDEQYF
TGTGCCAGCAGCTTCCGCCCGGCGGCGCACCGTGACGAGCAGTACTTC
>.|TRBJ1-5|TRBV7-2|many
CASSFGHYSNQPQHF
TGTGCCAGCAGCTTTGGGCACTATAGCAATCAGCCCCAGCATTTT
>.|TRBJ2-1|TRBV5-1|many
CASSMAVGYNEQFF
TGCGCCAGCAGTATGGCAGTGGGCTACAATGAGCAGTTCTTC
>.|TRBJ1-5|TRBV6-5|.
CASSYTENSNQPQHF
TGTGCCAGCAGTTACACGGAGAATAGCAATCAGCCCCAGCATTTT
>.|TRBJ2-1|TRBV4-2|.
CASSQGGASNEQFF
TGTGCCAGCAGCCAAGGAGGGGCATCGAATGAGCAGTTCTTC
>TRBD2|TRBJ2-1|TRBV7-2|many
CASSLVGLAGGMSSYNEQFF
TGTGCCAGCAGCTTAGTCGGGCTAGCGGGGGGGATGAGCTCCTACAATGAGCAGTTCTTC
>.|TRBJ2-7|TRBV30|many
CAWSLGSSYEQYF
TGTGCCTGGAGTCTGGGGAGCTCCTACGAGCAGTACTTC
>.|TRBJ2-3|TRBV5-1|many
CASSLGQDTDTQYF
TGCGCCAGCAGCTTGGGACAGGACACAGATACGCAGTATTTT
>.|TRBJ2-4|TRBV28|many
CASLSPPFWGKNIQYF
TGTGCCAGCTTATCCCCCCCTTTTTGGGGCAAAAACATTCAGTACTTC
>.|TRBJ1-1|TRBV2|many
CASRADPGPGNTEAFF
TGTGCCAGCAGGGCAGACCCGGGCCCTGGGAACACTGAAGCTTTCTTT
>.|TRBJ2-1|TRBV7-2|many
CASSLGRMNEQFF
TGTGCCAGCAGCTTAGGACGTATGAATGAGCAGTTCTTC
>.|TRBJ2-1|TRBV18|many
CASSPQVQGTYNEQFF
TGTGCCAGCTCACCACAGGTCCAGGGAACCTACAATGAGCAGTTCTTC
>.|TRBJ2-7|TRBV12-3/TRBV12-4|.
CASSPGIGGHDEQYF
TGTGCCAGCAGTCCAGGAATAGGTGGTCACGACGAGCAGTACTTC
>TRBD1|TRBJ1-1|TRBV5-4|.
CASSLRTGGRTEAFF
TGTGCCAGCAGCCTAAGAACAGGGGGGAGAACTGAAGCTTTCTTT
>.|TRBJ1-1|TRBV3-1|many
CASSQAETDEAFF
TGTGCCAGCAGCCAAGCCGAGACGGATGAAGCTTTCTTT
>TRBD1|TRBJ2-1|TRBV19|many
CASSLTGGTYNEQFF
TGTGCCAGTAGTCTTACAGGGGGGACCTACAATGAGCAGTTCTTC
>TRBD1|TRBJ1-6|TRBV7-9|many
CASSSGQGVWSSYNSPLHF
TGTGCCAGCAGTTCGGGACAGGGCGTTTGGAGCTCCTATAATTCACCCCTCCACTTT
>TRBD1|TRBJ2-1|TRBV5-1|many
CASSRTGANYNEQFF
TGCGCCAGCAGCCGGACAGGGGCGAACTACAATGAGCAGTTCTTC
>.|TRBJ1-2|TRBV6-2/TRBV6-3|many
CASSRDGGYGYTF
TGTGCCAGCAGTCGGGACGGAGGCTATGGCTACACCTTC
>TRBD1|TRBJ2-1|TRBV7-9|.
CASSSKSGTGGPSSYNEQFF
TGTGCCAGCAGCTCGAAGTCCGGGACAGGGGGCCCTAGCTCCTACAATGAGCAGTTCTTC
>.|TRBJ1-1|TRBV5-1|many
CASSLSVNMNTEAFF
TGCGCCAGCAGCTTGTCGGTGAACATGAACACTGAAGCTTTCTTT
>.|TRBJ1-2|TRBV29-1|many
CSVRDRRGYGYTF
TGCAGCGTCCGCGACAGGCGAGGCTATGGCTACACCTTC
>TRBD2|TRBJ2-3|TRBV5-1|few
CASSLRTSGGSEQYF
TGCGCCAGCAGCCTTCGGACTAGCGGGGGGTCCGAGCAGTATTTT
>TRBD1|TRBJ2-1|TRBV7-9|few
CASSPRQGATYNEQFF
TGTGCCAGCAGCCCACGACAGGGGGCGACCTACAATGAGCAGTTCTTC
>TRBD1|TRBJ1-4|TRBV12-3/TRBV12-4|.
CASSSDRDRTNEKLFF
TGTGCCAGCAGTTCGGACAGGGATAGAACTAATGAAAAACTGTTTTTT
>TRBD1|TRBJ1-1|TRBV7-9|many
CASSRRQGTGDTEAFF
TGTGCCAGCAGCCGGAGACAGGGGACAGGGGACACTGAAGCTTTCTTT
>.|TRBJ1-2|TRBV4-3|few
CASSPSWMDGYTF
TGCGCCAGCAGCCCGTCTTGGATGGACGGCTACACCTTC
>.|TRBJ1-1|TRBV6-2/TRBV6-3|many
CASSYSWPGLNTEAFF
TGTGCCAGCAGTTACTCGTGGCCAGGGCTGAACACTGAAGCTTTCTTT
>TRBD2|TRBJ2-1|TRBV12-5|many
CASGLGRGRGPAEQFF
TGTGCTAGTGGTTTGGGGAGAGGGAGGGGACCGGCTGAGCAGTTCTTC
>TRBD1|TRBJ2-3|TRBV7-9|many
CASSFNRGADTQYF
TGTGCCAGCAGCTTTAACAGGGGTGCAGATACGCAGTATTTT
>.|TRBJ1-2|TRBV7-9|many
CASSPPRPLFYGYTF
TGTGCCAGCAGCCCCCCACGACCGCTGTTCTATGGCTACACCTTC
>.|TRBJ1-4|TRBV7-9|once
CASSSEPGQEVFSTNEKLFF
TGTGCCAGCAGCTCAGAACCGGGTCAAGAAGTATTTTCAACTAATGAAAAACTGTTTTTT
>.|TRBJ1-2|TRBV5-5|many
CASSPLGGYGYTF
TGTGCCAGCAGTCCTCTCGGTGGCTATGGCTACACCTTC
>.|TRBJ1-2|TRBV12-3/TRBV12-4|many
CASSFGQSGGGYTF
TGTGCCAGCAGTTTTGGGCAGTCTGGCGGGGGCTACACCTTC
>.|TRBJ1-1|TRBV7-2|few
CASSLAQRVEAFF
TGTGCCAGCAGCTTAGCGCAGAGGGTTGAAGCTTTCTTT